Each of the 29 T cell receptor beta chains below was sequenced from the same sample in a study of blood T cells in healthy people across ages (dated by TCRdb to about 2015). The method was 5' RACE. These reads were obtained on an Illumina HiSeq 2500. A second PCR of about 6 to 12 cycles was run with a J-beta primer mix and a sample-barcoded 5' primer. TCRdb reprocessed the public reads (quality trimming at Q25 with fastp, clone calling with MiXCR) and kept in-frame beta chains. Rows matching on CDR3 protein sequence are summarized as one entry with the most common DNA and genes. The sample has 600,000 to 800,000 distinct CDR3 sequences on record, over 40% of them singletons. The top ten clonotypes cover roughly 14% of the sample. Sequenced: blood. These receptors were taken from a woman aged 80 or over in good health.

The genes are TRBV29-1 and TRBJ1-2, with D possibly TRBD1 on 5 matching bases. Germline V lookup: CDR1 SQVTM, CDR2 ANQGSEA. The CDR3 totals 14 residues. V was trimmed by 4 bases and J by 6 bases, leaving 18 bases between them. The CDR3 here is CSVGGRHQGNGYTF. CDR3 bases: TGCAGCGTTGGGGGAAGACACCAGGGAAATGGCTACACCTTC.

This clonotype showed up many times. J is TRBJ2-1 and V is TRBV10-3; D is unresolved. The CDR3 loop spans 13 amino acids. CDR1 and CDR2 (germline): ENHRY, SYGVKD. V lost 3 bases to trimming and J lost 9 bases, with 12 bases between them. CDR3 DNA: TGTGCCATCAGTGATGGTCAGCCCACTGAGCAGTTCTTC. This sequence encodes CAISDGQPTEQFF.

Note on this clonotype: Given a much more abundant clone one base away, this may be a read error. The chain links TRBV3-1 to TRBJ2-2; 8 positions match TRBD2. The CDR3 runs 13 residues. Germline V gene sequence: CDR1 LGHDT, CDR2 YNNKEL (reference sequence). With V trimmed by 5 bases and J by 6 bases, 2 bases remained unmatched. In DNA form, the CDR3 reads TGTGCCAGCAGCGGGCGGGAGGCCGGGGAGCTGTTTTTT. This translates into CASSGREAGELFF.

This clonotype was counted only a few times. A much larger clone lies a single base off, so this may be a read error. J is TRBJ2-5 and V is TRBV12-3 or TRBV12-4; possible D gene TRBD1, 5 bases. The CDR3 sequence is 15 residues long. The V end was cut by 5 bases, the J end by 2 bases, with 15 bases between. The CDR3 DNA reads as TGTGCCAGCAGTATCGACAGTGTGAGACAAGAGACCCAGTACTTC. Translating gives CASSIDSVRQETQYF.

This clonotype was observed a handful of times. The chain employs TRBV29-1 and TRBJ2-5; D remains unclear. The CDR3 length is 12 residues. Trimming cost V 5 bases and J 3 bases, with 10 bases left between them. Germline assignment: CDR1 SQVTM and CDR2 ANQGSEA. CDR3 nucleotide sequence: TGCAGCGTTAAAACGACCGAAGAGACCCAGTACTTC. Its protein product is CSVKTTEETQYF.

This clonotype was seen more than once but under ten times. CDR3 sequence reads: CASSPTTSGRTDTQYF. CDR3 nucleotide sequence: TGTGCCAGCAGTCCAACGACTAGCGGGAGGACAGATACGCAGTATTTT. The rearrangement joins TRBV12-3 or TRBV12-4 to TRBJ2-3; 13 bases agree with TRBD2. There are 16 residues in the CDR3. V lost 5 bases and J lost 3; bases outside the gene matches: 5.

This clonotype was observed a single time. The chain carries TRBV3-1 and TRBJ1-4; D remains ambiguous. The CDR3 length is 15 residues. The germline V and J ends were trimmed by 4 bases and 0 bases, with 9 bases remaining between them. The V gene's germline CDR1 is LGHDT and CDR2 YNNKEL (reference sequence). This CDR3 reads CASSLTDPTNEKLFF. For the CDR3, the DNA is TGTGCCAGCAGCCTGACGGACCCAACTAATGAAAAACTGTTTTTT. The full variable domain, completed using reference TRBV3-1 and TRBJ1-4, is DTAVSQTPKYLVTQMGNDKSIKCEQNLGHDTMYWYKQDSKKFLKIMFSYNNKELIINETVPNRFSPKSPDKAHLNLHINSLELGDSAVYFCASSLTDPTNEKLFFGSGTQLSVL.

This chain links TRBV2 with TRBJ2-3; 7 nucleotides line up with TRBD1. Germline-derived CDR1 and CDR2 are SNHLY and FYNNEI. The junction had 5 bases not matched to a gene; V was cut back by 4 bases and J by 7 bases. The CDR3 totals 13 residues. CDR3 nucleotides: TGTGCCAGCAGTGGACAGGGTGAATATACGCAGTATTTT. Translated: CASSGQGEYTQYF.

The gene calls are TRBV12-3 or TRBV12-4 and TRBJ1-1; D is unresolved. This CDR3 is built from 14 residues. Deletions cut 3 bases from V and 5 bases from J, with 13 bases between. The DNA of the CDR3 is TGTGCCAGCAGTTTGAGTCCGGGGTGGACTGAAGCTTTCTTT. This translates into CASSLSPGWTEAFF.

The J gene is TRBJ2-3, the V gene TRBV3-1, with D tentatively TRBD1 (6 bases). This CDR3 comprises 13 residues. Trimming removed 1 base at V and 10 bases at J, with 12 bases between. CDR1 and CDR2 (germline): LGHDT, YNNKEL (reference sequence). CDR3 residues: CASSQAPQGAQYF. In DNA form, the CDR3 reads TGTGCCAGCAGCCAAGCGCCACAGGGTGCGCAGTATTTT.

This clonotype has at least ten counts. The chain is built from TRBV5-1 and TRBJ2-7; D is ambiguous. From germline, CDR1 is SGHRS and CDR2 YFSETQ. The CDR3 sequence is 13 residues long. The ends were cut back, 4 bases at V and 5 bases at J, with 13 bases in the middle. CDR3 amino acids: CASSLPRVHEQYF. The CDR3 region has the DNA TGCGCCAGCAGCCTCCCCCGGGTCCACGAGCAGTACTTC.

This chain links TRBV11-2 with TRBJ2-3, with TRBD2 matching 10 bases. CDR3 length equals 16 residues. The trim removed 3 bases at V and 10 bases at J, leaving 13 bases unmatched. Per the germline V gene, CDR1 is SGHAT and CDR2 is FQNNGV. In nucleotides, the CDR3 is TGTGCCAGCAGCTTGGAGAGCGGGAGGGCCCAGGATGCGCAGTATTTT. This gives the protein CASSLESGRAQDAQYF. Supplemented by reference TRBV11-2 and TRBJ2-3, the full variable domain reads EAGVAQSPRYKIIEKRQSVAFWCNPISGHATLYWYQQILGQGPKLLIQFQNNGVVDDSQLPKDRFSAERLKGVDSTLKIQPAKLEDSAVYLCASSLESGRAQDAQYFGPGTRLTVL.

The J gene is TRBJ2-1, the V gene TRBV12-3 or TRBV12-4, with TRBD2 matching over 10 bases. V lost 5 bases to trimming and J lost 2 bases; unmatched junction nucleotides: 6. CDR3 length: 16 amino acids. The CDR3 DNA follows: TGTGCCAGCAGTCCTAGCGGGAGATCTACCTACAATGAGCAGTTCTTC. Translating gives CASSPSGRSTYNEQFF.

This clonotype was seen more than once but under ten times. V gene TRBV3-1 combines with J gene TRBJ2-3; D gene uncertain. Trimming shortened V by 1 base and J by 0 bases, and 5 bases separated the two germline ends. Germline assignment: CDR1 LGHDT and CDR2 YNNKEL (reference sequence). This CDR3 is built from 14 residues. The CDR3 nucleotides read TGTGCCAGCAGCCAAGCCCATAGCACAGATACGCAGTATTTT. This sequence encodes CASSQAHSTDTQYF.

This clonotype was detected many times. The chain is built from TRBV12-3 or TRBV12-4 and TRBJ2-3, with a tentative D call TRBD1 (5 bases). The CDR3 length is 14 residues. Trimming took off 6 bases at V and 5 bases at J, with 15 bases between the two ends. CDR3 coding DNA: TGTGCCAGCAGCCCCGGGCAGGGAAGAGATACGCAGTATTTT. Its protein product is CASSPGQGRDTQYF.

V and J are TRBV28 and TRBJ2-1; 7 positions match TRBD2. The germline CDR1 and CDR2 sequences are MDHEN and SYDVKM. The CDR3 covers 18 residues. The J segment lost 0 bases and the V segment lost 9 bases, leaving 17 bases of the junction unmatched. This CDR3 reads CASSPDLAARSSYNEQFF. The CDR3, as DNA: TGTGCCAGTTCCCCGGATCTAGCGGCGAGGAGCTCCTACAATGAGCAGTTCTTC. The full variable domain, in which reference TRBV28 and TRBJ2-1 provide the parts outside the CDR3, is DVKVTQSSRYLVKRTGEKVFLECVQDMDHENMFWYRQDPGLGLRLIYFSYDVKMKEKGDIPEGYSVSREKKERFSLILESASTNQTSMYLCASSPDLAARSSYNEQFFGPGTRLTVL.

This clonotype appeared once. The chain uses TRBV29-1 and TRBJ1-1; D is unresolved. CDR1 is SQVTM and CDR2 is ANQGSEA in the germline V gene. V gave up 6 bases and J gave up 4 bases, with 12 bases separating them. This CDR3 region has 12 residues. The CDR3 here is CSVLPVGTEAFF. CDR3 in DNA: TGCAGCGTCCTGCCCGTCGGCACTGAAGCTTTCTTT.

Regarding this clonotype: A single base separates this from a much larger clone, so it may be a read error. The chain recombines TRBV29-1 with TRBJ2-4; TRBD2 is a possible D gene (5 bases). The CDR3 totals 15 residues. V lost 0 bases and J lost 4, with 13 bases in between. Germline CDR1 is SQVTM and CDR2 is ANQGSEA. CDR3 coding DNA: TGCAGCGTTGAAGATCGAGGGCAGGCTAAAAACATTCAGTACTTC. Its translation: CSVEDRGQAKNIQYF.

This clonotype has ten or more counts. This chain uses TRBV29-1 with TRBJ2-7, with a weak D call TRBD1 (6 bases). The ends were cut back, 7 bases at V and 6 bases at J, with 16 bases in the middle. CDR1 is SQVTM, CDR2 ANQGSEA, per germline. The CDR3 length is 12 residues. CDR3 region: CSGRQGRSEQYF. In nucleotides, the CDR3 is TGCAGCGGTCGGCAGGGGCGAAGCGAGCAGTACTTC.

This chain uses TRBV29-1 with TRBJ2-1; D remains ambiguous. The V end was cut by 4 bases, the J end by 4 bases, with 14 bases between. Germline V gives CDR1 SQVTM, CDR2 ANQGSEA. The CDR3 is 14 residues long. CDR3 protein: CSVAGPGTYNEQFF. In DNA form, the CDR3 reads TGCAGCGTTGCCGGGCCGGGTACGTACAATGAGCAGTTCTTC.

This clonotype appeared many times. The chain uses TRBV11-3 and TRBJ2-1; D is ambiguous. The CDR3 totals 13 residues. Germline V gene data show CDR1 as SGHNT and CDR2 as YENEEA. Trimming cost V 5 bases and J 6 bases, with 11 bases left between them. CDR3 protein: CASSLTQSNEQFF. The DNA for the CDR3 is TGTGCCAGCAGCCTAACCCAGAGCAATGAGCAGTTCTTC.

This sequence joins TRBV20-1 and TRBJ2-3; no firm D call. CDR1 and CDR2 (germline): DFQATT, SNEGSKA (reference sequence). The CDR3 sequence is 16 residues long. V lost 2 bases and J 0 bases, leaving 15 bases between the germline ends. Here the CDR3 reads CSARSLSRPSTDTQYF. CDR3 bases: TGCAGTGCTAGATCCCTCTCGCGACCTAGCACAGATACGCAGTATTTT.

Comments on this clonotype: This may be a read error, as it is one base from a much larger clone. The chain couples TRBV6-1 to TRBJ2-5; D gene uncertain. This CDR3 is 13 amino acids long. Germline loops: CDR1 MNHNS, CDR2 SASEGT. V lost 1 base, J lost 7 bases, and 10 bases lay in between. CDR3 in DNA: TGTGCCAGCAGTGAAGGGGTTGTGGTGACCCAGTACTTC. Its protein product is CASSEGVVVTQYF.

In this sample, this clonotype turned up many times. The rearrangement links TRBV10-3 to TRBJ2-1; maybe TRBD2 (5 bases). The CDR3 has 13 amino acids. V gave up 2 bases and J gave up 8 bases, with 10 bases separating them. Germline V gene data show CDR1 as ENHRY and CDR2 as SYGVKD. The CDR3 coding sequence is TGTGCCATCAGTGAGGCTAGCAGCGATGAGCAGTTCTTC. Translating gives CAISEASSDEQFF.

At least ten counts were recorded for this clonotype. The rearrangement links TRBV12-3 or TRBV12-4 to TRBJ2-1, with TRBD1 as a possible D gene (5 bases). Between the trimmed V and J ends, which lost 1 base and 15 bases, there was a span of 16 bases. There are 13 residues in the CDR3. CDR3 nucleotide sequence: TGTGCCAGCAGTTTAGAGGTTGGGCAGGGTGTGTTCTTC. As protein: CASSLEVGQGVFF.

CDR3 DNA sequence: TGCAGTGCTAGAGGCGGGGGCGTCGGTCCCAATGATCAGCCCCAGCATTTT. It is translated as CSARGGGVGPNDQPQHF. The chain employs TRBV20-1 and TRBJ1-5; the D gene is possibly TRBD1 (6 bases). V gave up 1 base and J gave up 5 bases, with 21 bases separating them. CDR3 length: 17 residues. Looked up from germline, CDR1 is DFQATT and CDR2 is SNEGSKA (reference sequence).

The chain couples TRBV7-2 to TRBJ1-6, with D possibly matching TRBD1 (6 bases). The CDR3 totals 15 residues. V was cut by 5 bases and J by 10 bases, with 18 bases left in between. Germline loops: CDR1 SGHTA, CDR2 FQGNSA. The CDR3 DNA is TGTGCCAGCAGCAGAGGGGGGGGCGAGACCTCACCCCTCCACTTT. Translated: CASSRGGGETSPLHF.

CDR3 DNA: TGCGCCAGCAGCCAGGATCACCGGGCTCTAGGCTCCTATAATTCACCCCTCCACTTT. Translated, it gives CASSQDHRALGSYNSPLHF. The chain joins TRBV4-3 to TRBJ1-6; D unclear. The CDR3 consists of 19 residues. V lost 3 bases and J lost 0, with 18 bases in between. CDR1 and CDR2 (germline): LGHNA, YSLEER.

CDR3: CASSAWTSGNYEQFF. In nucleotides, the CDR3 is TGTGCCAGCAGCGCCTGGACTAGCGGGAACTATGAGCAGTTCTTC. The J gene is TRBJ2-1, the V gene TRBV11-2, with TRBD2 identical over 12 bases. V shed 5 bases, J shed 8 bases, and the junction held 7 bases outside the gene matches. This CDR3 is 15 amino acids long. Per the germline V gene, CDR1 is SGHAT and CDR2 is FQNNGV.